These T cell receptor beta chains were read from a single sample in a study of cytomegalovirus exposure and HLA in healthy donors. Here immunoSEQ multiplex PCR was the method, and the copy in TCRdb shows in-frame clones only, minus some. The repertoire consists of about 120,000 clones, with around 70% occurring once and the leading ten covering 3.5% to 4.5%. The sample was PBMCs. The source is a man aged 35-49 years in good health and CMV-seropositive. CDR3s include the opening cysteine and the closing phenylalanine or tryptophan. The D gene is left open where the match is weak. Size values are once, few and many counts, or a class for expanded clones, and some rows have none.

TRBD1,TRBV28,TRBJ2-7,NA,TGTGCCAGCAGTTCTCCGGGACAGGGGACCTACGAGCAGTACTTC,CASSSPGQGTYEQYF
NA,TRBV5-1,TRBJ2-1,NA,TGCGCCAGCAGCTTGGGTAGCTCTGAGCAGTTCTTC,CASSLGSSEQFF
NA,TRBV6-1,TRBJ1-4,NA,TGTGCCAGCAGTGAAGCCCCGGGGGGGCATGAAAAACTGTTTTTT,CASSEAPGGHEKLFF
NA,TRBV23-1,TRBJ1-2,NA,TGCGCCAGCAGTCAAGCCGGCCACCAGGATGGCTACACCTTC,CASSQAGHQDGYTF
TRBD1,TRBV9,TRBJ2-7,NA,TGTGCCAGCAGCTCCCGGGACAGCTCCTACGAGCAGTACTTC,CASSSRDSSYEQYF
TRBD1,TRBV5-1,TRBJ1-5,few,TGCGCCAGCAGCTTGGCCGGGACAGGGAATCAGCCCCAGCATTTT,CASSLAGTGNQPQHF
NA,TRBV28,TRBJ1-5,NA,TGTGCCAGCAGTTTCCCAGGGCTCAATCAGCCCCAGCATTTT,CASSFPGLNQPQHF
NA,TRBV2,TRBJ2-5,NA,TGTGCCAGCAATCTAAGGGGGTTGGAGACCCAGTACTTC,CASNLRGLETQYF
NA,TRBV11-1,TRBJ2-5,many,TGTGCCAGCTGCGAAGGATCAGCGCTTCAAGAGACCCAGTACTTC,CASCEGSALQETQYF
NA,TRBV19,TRBJ1-5,NA,TGTGCCAGTAGTGCAGGGGCCGTTCAGCCCCAGCATTTT,CASSAGAVQPQHF
NA,TRBV6-5,TRBJ2-7,NA,TGTGCCAGCAGTTCCTCACCGTACAAAACCTACGAGCAGTACTTC,CASSSSPYKTYEQYF
TRBD1,TRBV19,TRBJ1-1,NA,TGTGCCAGTAGCCATGGGACAGGTGGAGCTTTCTTT,CASSHGTGGAFF
NA,TRBV28,TRBJ2-1,few,TGTGCCAGCAGTTTAGACAGCCCTTCCCACCGGTTCTTC,CASSLDSPSHRFF
TRBD1,TRBV28,TRBJ2-5,NA,TGTGCCAGTCACTCGGGACAGCAAGAGACCCAGTACTTC,CASHSGQQETQYF
NA,TRBV28,TRBJ2-7,NA,TGTGCCAGCAGGGCCGACAGGAGGTACGAGCAGTACTTC,CASRADRRYEQYF
NA,TRBV28,TRBJ1-1,NA,TGTGCCAGCAGTTTGGCAGGGGTGGGGAACACTGAAGCTTTCTTT,CASSLAGVGNTEAFF
NA,TRBV6-5,TRBJ1-1,NA,TGTGCCAGCAGTTACGGTCGGGGGTTTGAAGCTTTCTTT,CASSYGRGFEAFF
TRBD1,TRBV7-3,TRBJ1-1,NA,TGTGCCAGCAGCAATAATGGGGGACAGGGAGTCACTGAAGCTTTCTTT,CASSNNGGQGVTEAFF
NA,TRBV19,TRBJ2-7,once,TGTGCCAGTAGTATCGCGGACTTGGGTGCCGAGCAGTACTTC,CASSIADLGAEQYF
NA,TRBV5-8,TRBJ1-2,NA,TGTGCCAGCAGCTTGGCCGGACAGATTAACTATGGCTACACCTTC,CASSLAGQINYGYTF
TRBD1,TRBV9,TRBJ2-1,NA,TGTGCCAGCAGCGTAGGGAGTGGGGACAGGGACAATGAGCAGTTCTTC,CASSVGSGDRDNEQFF
NA,TRBV29-1,TRBJ1-2,NA,TGCAGCGCTGGGGAGAGGGGGGGGTACAACTATGGCTACACCTTC,CSAGERGGYNYGYTF
NA,TRBV10-3,TRBJ2-7,once,TGTGCCATCAGTGAGCCTTCTGGACAGCTTCCATCCTACGAGCAGTACTTC,CAISEPSGQLPSYEQYF
NA,TRBV25-1,TRBJ1-2,few,TGTGCCAGCAGTGAATTGCGCAGGAGGGATGGCTACACCTTC,CASSELRRRDGYTF
TRBD2,TRBV6-1,TRBJ2-3,NA,TGTGCCAGCAGTATAGCGGGGGGGCGGGTGAATACGCAGTATTTT,CASSIAGGRVNTQYF
NA,TRBV5-4,TRBJ2-2,NA,TGTGCCAGCAGCTTGGTATCAGGGAACACCGGGGAGCTGTTTTTT,CASSLVSGNTGELFF
TRBD1,TRBV27,TRBJ1-5,NA,TGTGCCAGCAGTTTGGGACAGGCGAGCAATCAGCCCCAGCATTTT,CASSLGQASNQPQHF
NA,TRBV5-1,TRBJ1-1,NA,TGCGCCAGCAGCTTAGTCGGTGGGGCCCCCACTGAAGCTTTCTTT,CASSLVGGAPTEAFF
NA,TRBV20-1,TRBJ2-7,NA,TGCAGTGCCGGGAACGAGCAGTACTTC,CSAGNEQYF
NA,TRBV19,TRBJ2-1,NA,TGTGCCAGTAGTATAACAGGGCGTCCCTACAATGAGCAGTTCTTC,CASSITGRPYNEQFF
NA,TRBV2,TRBJ2-7,NA,TGTGCCAGCCACGCGGAGCGGGACACCCCATACGAGCAGTACTTC,CASHAERDTPYEQYF
NA,TRBV4-3,TRBJ1-4,NA,TGCGCCAGCAGCCACAGAGAGGGCAAACTGTTTTTT,CASSHREGKLFF
NA,TRBV5-1,TRBJ2-7,once,TGCGCCAGCAGCTTGGCTGGGGGTAGGGGAGGCGAGCAGTACTTC,CASSLAGGRGGEQYF
NA,TRBV5-1,TRBJ2-3,NA,TGCGCCAGCTCAAGAACCCAATCGCCTAATACGCAGTATTTT,CASSRTQSPNTQYF
TRBD2,TRBV19,TRBJ2-7,NA,TGTGCCAGCAGCGGGAGGTCGGGCTACGAGCAGTACTTC,CASSGRSGYEQYF
TRBD1,TRBV11-1,TRBJ2-2,NA,TGTGCCAGCAGGGAAATGGGACAGTACACCGGGGAGCTGTTTTTT,CASREMGQYTGELFF
NA,TRBV5-6,TRBJ1-2,few,TGTGCCAGCAGCTTGTTACAGTTGGAATCCTATGGCTACACCTTC,CASSLLQLESYGYTF
NA,TRBV6-1,TRBJ2-2,NA,TGTGCCAGCGTAGAGCGAGTGAACACCGGGGAGCTGTTTTTT,CASVERVNTGELFF
NA,TRBV11-2,TRBJ2-5,NA,TGTGCCAGCAGTAGGGGGTCCGGGGAGACCCAGTACTTC,CASSRGSGETQYF
TRBD1,TRBV28,TRBJ1-2,NA,TGTGCCAGCAGTTTTACAGGGGGCGGTGGCTACACCTTC,CASSFTGGGGYTF
TRBD1,TRBV11-2,TRBJ1-6,NA,TGTGCCAGCAGCTGGAACCGGGACAGGGATTCACCCCTCCACTTT,CASSWNRDRDSPLHF
TRBD2,TRBV6-4,TRBJ2-3,once,TGTGCCAGCAGCGACCTAGCGGGGGTTCAGGGTACGCAGTATTTT,CASSDLAGVQGTQYF
NA,TRBV5-1,TRBJ2-2,few,TGCGCCAGCAGCTTGGCCGAAGGGGCTACCGGGGAGCTGTTTTTT,CASSLAEGATGELFF
NA,TRBV5-1,TRBJ2-2,NA,TGCGCCAGCAGCAGACAAGCAGGGTCGAACACCGGGGAGCTGTTTTTT,CASSRQAGSNTGELFF
TRBD2,TRBV9,TRBJ2-1,NA,TGTGCCAGCAGCCCCTTGGCGGGAGGCCAGAATGAGCAGTTCTTC,CASSPLAGGQNEQFF
NA,TRBV9,TRBJ1-2,few,TGTGCCAGCAGCGCCCGGAGTTCCTATGGATACACCTTC,CASSARSSYGYTF
NA,TRBV29-1,TRBJ1-4,NA,TGCAGCGTGGGGAGAAGTGCAACTAATGAAAAACTGTTTTTT,CSVGRSATNEKLFF
NA,TRBV29-1,TRBJ1-1,NA,TGCAGCGCATTGATTGGGCTGAAGGTGGGTGACACTGAAGCTTTCTTT,CSALIGLKVGDTEAFF
TRBD1,TRBV7-8,TRBJ2-7,NA,TGTGCCAGCAGCTCTCCGAAGGACAGGTCGGGTTACGAGCAGTACTTC,CASSSPKDRSGYEQYF
TRBD2,TRBV11-2,TRBJ2-1,NA,TGTGCCAGCAGACTCCGACTAGCGGGAGATCAAACCCCCTACAATGAGCAGTTCTTC,CASRLRLAGDQTPYNEQFF
TRBD1,TRBV6-5,TRBJ2-7,NA,TGTGCCAGCATCGACAGGGGCTACGAGCAGTACTTC,CASIDRGYEQYF
NA,TRBV7-2,TRBJ2-1,NA,TGTGCCAGCAGCTTACGCGCAAGCTCCTACAATGAGCAGTTCTTC,CASSLRASSYNEQFF
NA,TRBV5-4,TRBJ2-1,NA,TGTGCTAGCAGCTTGGATGGGGCAACAGCCACGTACAATGAGCAGTTCTTC,CASSLDGATATYNEQFF
NA,TRBV9,TRBJ1-2,NA,TGTGCCAGCAGCGTGGCCGGAACGGGAGGCTACACCTTC,CASSVAGTGGYTF
TRBD1,TRBV12-5,TRBJ2-1,NA,TGTGCTAGTGGTCCAGGGACAGGGAGAGGCAATGAGCAGTTCTTC,CASGPGTGRGNEQFF